This is a list of T cell receptor beta chains from one sample in a study of blood T cell repertoires in COVID-19. The table came from immunoSEQ multiplex PCR; TCRdb's copy has only in-frame clones and leaves some out. This repertoire shows roughly 240,000 clones, around 82% found once; its top ten account for approximately 4%. Sequenced material: PBMCs or T cells enriched from blood (not recorded which). The receptors stem from a woman between 35 and 50 years old who had been exposed to COVID-19. The CDR3 runs from the conserved cysteine through the conserved F or W. D genes are given only for firm matches. Expanded clones get a size class; other rows say once, few or many, or leave the size out.

clone_size	v_call	j_call	d_call	cdr3_nt	cdr3_aa
-	TRBV5-1	TRBJ1-1	-	TGCGCCAGCAGCACAGTAGACACTGAAGCTTTCTTT	CASSTVDTEAFF
-	TRBV5-1	TRBJ2-7	TRBD1	TGCGCCAGCAGCCCGGCCCGGGACAGTAGGTACGAGCAGTACTTC	CASSPARDSRYEQYF
-	TRBV9	TRBJ2-5	TRBD2	TGTGCCAGCAGCGTTGGGACTAGCGGGGGGTATTTGCGAGAGACCCAGTACTTC	CASSVGTSGGYLRETQYF
-	TRBV5-4	TRBJ1-4	-	TGTGCCAGCAGCTTGGGCCGAGGGGGTCGTGAAAAACTGTTTTTT	CASSLGRGGREKLFF
-	TRBV12-3/TRBV12-4	TRBJ1-4	-	TGTGCCAGCAACCAAGGAGGAGAAAAACTGTTTTTT	CASNQGGEKLFF
-	TRBV9	TRBJ1-1	-	TGTGCCAGCAGCGTAGGGGGCTCAAACACTGAAGCTTTCTTT	CASSVGGSNTEAFF
once	TRBV25-1	TRBJ1-4	TRBD1	TGTGCCAGCAGTATCGAGGGGGCCGGCGAAAAACTGTTTTTT	CASSIEGAGEKLFF
-	TRBV7-3	TRBJ2-7	TRBD2	TGTGCCAGCAGCAAAGCGGGGGGCTCCTACGAGCAGTACTTC	CASSKAGGSYEQYF
-	TRBV19	TRBJ1-1	-	TGTGCCAGTAGTCACGAGCGGAACACTGAAGCTTTCTTT	CASSHERNTEAFF
-	TRBV10-3	TRBJ2-5	TRBD2	TGTGCCGTACGGGGGGTCGGGGAAGAGACCCAGTACTTC	CAVRGVGEETQYF
-	TRBV4-1	TRBJ2-2	-	TGCGCCAGCAGCCAAGGAACAAAACAGGGTCAAAGGGGGGAGCTGTTTTTT	CASSQGTKQGQRGELFF
-	TRBV3-1/TRBV3-2	TRBJ1-2	TRBD1	TGTGCCAGCAGTTTACTCCGGGACAGGGTGCCGTATGGCTACACCTTC	CASSLLRDRVPYGYTF
once	TRBV7-9	TRBJ2-1	TRBD1	TGTGCCAGCAGCCCCCCCGGACAGGGCAATGAGCAGTTCTTC	CASSPPGQGNEQFF
-	TRBV12-3/TRBV12-4	TRBJ2-1	-	TGTGCCAGCAGCTTTAGTGGCAATGAGCAGTTCTTC	CASSFSGNEQFF
-	TRBV7-9	TRBJ1-1	TRBD1	TGTGCCAGCAGCTCACCCCACCGGGACAGGGATTTCGGTGAAGCTTTCTTT	CASSSPHRDRDFGEAFF
-	TRBV6-1	TRBJ2-5	TRBD2	TGTGCCAGCAGTGTTGGCGGGGGTTGGTACCAAGAGACCCAGTACTTC	CASSVGGGWYQETQYF
few	TRBV6-5	TRBJ1-5	TRBD1	TGTGCCAGCAGTTACTCCCACACAGGGGGACAGCCCCAGCATTTT	CASSYSHTGGQPQHF
many	TRBV5-4	TRBJ2-3	-	TGTGCCAGCAGCTTGGATTCGGGCACAGATACGCAGTATTTT	CASSLDSGTDTQYF
-	TRBV18	TRBJ2-2	-	TGTGCCAGCTCAGTTTCCGCAGCGAACACCGGGGAGCTGTTTTTT	CASSVSAANTGELFF
-	TRBV7-2	TRBJ1-1	-	TGTGCCAGCAGCTTTACGGAGGTGGGCACTGAAGCTTTCTTT	CASSFTEVGTEAFF
once	TRBV7-3	TRBJ2-5	TRBD2	TGTGCCAGCAGCCTCGGGACTAGCGGGGCAGAGACCCAGTACTTC	CASSLGTSGAETQYF
-	TRBV6-4	TRBJ2-3	TRBD1	TGTGCCAGCAGTGACGGGACAGGGGGCGATACGCAGTATTTT	CASSDGTGGDTQYF
-	TRBV3-1/TRBV3-2	TRBJ2-7	-	TGTGCCAGCAGCCAGAACCCGGGGAGTCGGGTGGAAGAGCAGTACTTC	CASSQNPGSRVEEQYF
-	TRBV6-5	TRBJ1-6	TRBD1	TGTGCCAGCAGGGGACAGGGTAATAATTCACCCCTCCACTTT	CASRGQGNNSPLHF
few	TRBV19	TRBJ1-4	-	TGTGCCAGTAGTATCCAGGCGGGGAATGAAAAACTGTTTTTT	CASSIQAGNEKLFF
-	TRBV24-1	TRBJ2-5	TRBD1	TGTGCCACCAGTGATTCCACAGGGGGCCTAGAGACCCAGTACTTC	CATSDSTGGLETQYF
many	TRBV6-5	TRBJ1-2	TRBD1	TGTGCCAGTGCGGACAGGGACAGCTATGGCTACACCTTC	CASADRDSYGYTF
-	TRBV19	TRBJ2-5	TRBD1	TGTGCCAGTAGTTTAACAGGGGGTCGGCAAGAGACCCAGTACTTC	CASSLTGGRQETQYF
-	TRBV7-2	TRBJ2-1	TRBD1	TGTGCCAGCAGCTTAGCTAGGACAGGGGGCGCAAATGAGCAGTTCTTC	CASSLARTGGANEQFF
-	TRBV5-1	TRBJ1-4	-	TGCGCCAGCAGCTTGGCCGGGGACTCTAATGAAAAACTGTTTTTT	CASSLAGDSNEKLFF
once	TRBV4-2	TRBJ2-1	TRBD2	TGTGCCAGCAGCCGGGAGACTAGCGGGGGAACCTACAATGAGCAGTTCTTC	CASSRETSGGTYNEQFF
once	TRBV4-3	TRBJ1-3	-	TGCGCCAGCAGCCAAGATCGCAGGGTTTCTGGAAACACCATATATTTT	CASSQDRRVSGNTIYF
-	TRBV6-5	TRBJ2-4	TRBD1	TGTGCCAGCACCGACCTGGACAGGACGTCGGACATTCAGTACTTC	CASTDLDRTSDIQYF
-	TRBV7-2	TRBJ1-5	-	TGTGCCAGCAGCTTAGGGGGGAGGAGCAATCAGCCCCAGCATTTT	CASSLGGRSNQPQHF
once	TRBV7-2	TRBJ2-1	TRBD2	TGTGCCAGCAGCTTAGTCGGGGGGGCTTTATCCTACAATGAGCAGTTCTTC	CASSLVGGALSYNEQFF
-	TRBV28	TRBJ1-3	-	TGTGCCAGCAGTCCCCAGGGGGGAAACACCATATATTTT	CASSPQGGNTIYF
-	TRBV5-4	TRBJ1-3	-	TGTGCCAGCAGCCGTGAACAGGGTACAGTCGCTGGAAACACCATATATTTT	CASSREQGTVAGNTIYF
-	TRBV9	TRBJ2-1	TRBD1	TGTGCCAGCAGCTCAACCCGGGACAGGCGATACAATGAGCAGTTCTTC	CASSSTRDRRYNEQFF
-	TRBV25-1	TRBJ1-6	-	TGTGCCAGCAGTGGTACTGGGGGCGCGGATTCACCCCTCCACTTT	CASSGTGGADSPLHF
-	TRBV7-6	TRBJ1-5	-	TGTGCCAGCAGCTTAGCGTCGGGCAATCAGCCCCAGCATTTT	CASSLASGNQPQHF
-	TRBV19	TRBJ2-5	TRBD2	TGTGCCAGTAGTCATGGGGGGGTGGAGGAGACCCAGTACTTC	CASSHGGVEETQYF
-	TRBV10-2	TRBJ2-5	-	TGCGCCACCAGGGGGGGGCCCAGGGAGACCCAGTACTTC	CATRGGPRETQYF
-	TRBV3-1/TRBV3-2	TRBJ2-1	TRBD2	TGTGCCAGCACTCAGGGGCTAGCGGGGGGTAGCTCCTACAATGAGCAGTTCTTC	CASTQGLAGGSSYNEQFF
-	TRBV9	TRBJ2-1	-	TGTGCCAGCAGCGCTACGGTGTCGGGCAATGAGCAGTTCTTC	CASSATVSGNEQFF
-	TRBV28	TRBJ2-2	-	TGTGCCAGCAGTTTACCCCTCAACACCGGGGAGCTGTTTTTT	CASSLPLNTGELFF